Listed below are T cell receptor beta chains from one sample, sequenced in a study of OX40 agonist ivuxolimab in advanced cancers. TCRdb's table, derived via immunoSEQ multiplex PCR, lists solely in-frame clones and lacks some. The sample shows around 100,000 clones, about 91% of them seen only once. The material was CD4+ or CD8+ T cells sorted from blood, obtained in a trial of the OX40 agonist ivuxolimab. The source of these receptors is an adult with an advanced solid tumor such as melanoma, head and neck, liver or kidney cancer. CDR3s include the opening cysteine and the closing phenylalanine or tryptophan. The order of the fields is D gene, CDR3 length, J gene, clone size, V gene, CDR3 DNA, CDR3 protein. D genes are given only for firm matches. Rows may omit the clone size; those that give it use once, few, many or a size class.

>-|12|TRBJ1-2|-|TRBV7-9
TGTGCCAGCAGCCCTGAGGCTTTTGGCTACACCTTC
CASSPEAFGYTF
>-|15|TRBJ2-3|once|TRBV4-1
TGCGCCAGCAGCCACTCAGGGTATAGCACAGATACGCAGTATTTT
CASSHSGYSTDTQYF
>-|15|TRBJ2-3|-|TRBV7-2
TGTGCCAGCAGCCATGGGGGACTCGTCACAGATACGCAGTATTTT
CASSHGGLVTDTQYF
>TRBD1|15|TRBJ1-4|-|TRBV11-2
TGTGCCAGCAGCCCTAGGGGGCTAACTAATGAAAAACTGTTTTTT
CASSPRGLTNEKLFF
>-|15|TRBJ2-3|-|TRBV11-2
TGTGCCAGCAGCCCCTCGGGGGGCGGCGCAGATACGCAGTATTTT
CASSPSGGGADTQYF
>-|15|TRBJ2-2|-|TRBV4-3
TGCGCCAGCAGTCCCGGGCCGACGAACACCGGGGAGCTGTTTTTT
CASSPGPTNTGELFF
>-|15|TRBJ2-2|-|TRBV7-3
TGTGCCAGCAGCTATGGGGGAACGAACACCGGGGAGCTGTTTTTT
CASSYGGTNTGELFF
>TRBD2|14|TRBJ2-5|-|TRBV5-4
TGTGCCAGCAGCTTCGGACTAGCGGAAGAGACCCAGTACTTC
CASSFGLAEETQYF
>-|12|TRBJ2-1|-|TRBV30
TGTGCCTGGAGTGTTGGAAGGACAGATCAGTTCTTC
CAWSVGRTDQFF
>-|14|TRBJ1-5|few|TRBV6-1
TGTGCCAGCAGAAACGGGTTCCCCAATCAGCCCCAGCATTTT
CASRNGFPNQPQHF
>-|15|TRBJ1-3|-|TRBV19
TGTGCCAGTAGCCTTTCCACAGAGTCTGGAAACACCATATATTTT
CASSLSTESGNTIYF
>TRBD1|18|TRBJ2-6|-|TRBV5-4
TGTGCCAGCAGCCCCGGGACAGGGAAACTCTCTGGGGCCAACGTCCTGACTTTC
CASSPGTGKLSGANVLTF
>TRBD2|17|TRBJ2-1|-|TRBV7-9
TGTGCCAGCAGTTACCCCCTACTAGCGGGAGGCCTCAATGAGCAGTTCTTC
CASSYPLLAGGLNEQFF
>-|10|TRBJ1-1|-|TRBV20-1
TGCAGTTTGGGGGAAGGCGAAGCTTTCTTT
CSLGEGEAFF
>-|14|TRBJ1-5|-|TRBV9
TGTGCCAGCACCCCAAGTGCGATAGACCAGCCCCAGCATTTT
CASTPSAIDQPQHF
>-|16|TRBJ2-7|-|TRBV19
TGTGCCAGTAGTATAGACGTAGAGAGTAGAGGGGACGAGCAGTACTTC
CASSIDVESRGDEQYF
>-|14|TRBJ2-7|-|TRBV7-9
TGTGCCAGCAGCTTTACCGGGAGCAGCGATAAGCAGTACTTC
CASSFTGSSDKQYF
>-|12|TRBJ1-2|-|TRBV6-5
TGTGCCAGCAGTCCCATTAGGTATGGCTACACCTTC
CASSPIRYGYTF
>-|15|TRBJ2-5|-|TRBV5-6
TGTGCCAGCAGCGGCAAACAGGCATCTACGTGGGAGCAGTACTTC
CASSGKQASTWEQYF
>-|14|TRBJ1-2|once|TRBV10-3
TGTGCCATCAGTGGATTGGGGCAGACCTATGGCTACACCTTC
CAISGLGQTYGYTF
>-|12|TRBJ2-1|-|TRBV15
TGTGCCACCAGCACCTTGTACAATGAGCAGTTCTTC
CATSTLYNEQFF
>-|16|TRBJ1-2|-|TRBV7-2
TGTGCCAGCAGCTTAGCCCTCTTCACAGAGGCCTATGGCTACACCTTC
CASSLALFTEAYGYTF
>-|16|TRBJ2-4|-|TRBV6-6
TGTGCCAGCAGTAACCAACTACGTGCGACCAAAAACATTCAGTACTTC
CASSNQLRATKNIQYF
>-|14|TRBJ1-1|-|TRBV7-9
TGTGCCAGCAGCTTAGTAAGGTTGAACACTGAAGCTTTCTTT
CASSLVRLNTEAFF
>-|17|TRBJ1-5|-|TRBV4-3
TGCGCCAGCAGCCAAGTGTTCGACGGGGGGAGCAATCAGCCCCAGCATTTT
CASSQVFDGGSNQPQHF
>TRBD1|14|TRBJ2-2|once|TRBV18
TGTGCCAGCTCACCAAGGCAGGGGGCCGGGGAGCTGTTTTTT
CASSPRQGAGELFF
>-|13|TRBJ1-5|-|TRBV19
TGTGCCTCTCGGTCGTATAGCAATCAGCCCCAGCATTTT
CASRSYSNQPQHF
>TRBD2|14|TRBJ2-1|once|TRBV4-2
TGTGCCAGCAGCCATCCGACTAGCTTCAATGAGCAGTTCTTC
CASSHPTSFNEQFF
>-|17|TRBJ1-3|-|TRBV9
TGTGCCAGCAGCGTGGATGATTACAGAGTCTCTGGAAACACCATATATTTT
CASSVDDYRVSGNTIYF
>-|12|TRBJ1-4|-|TRBV5-4
TGTGCCAGCAGCTTCCGGAATGAAAAACTGTTTTTT
CASSFRNEKLFF
>-|15|TRBJ2-7|-|TRBV11-2
TGTGCCAGCAGCTTAGATCTTCGGACCCCCTACGAGCAGTACTTC
CASSLDLRTPYEQYF
>-|11|TRBJ1-4|-|TRBV30
TGTGCCTGGAGTGTTGGCGAAAAACTGTTTTTT
CAWSVGEKLFF
>-|15|TRBJ2-1|-|TRBV6-5
TGTGCCAGCAGTTACCAACCCAGCTCCTACAATGAGCAGTTCTTC
CASSYQPSSYNEQFF
>-|13|TRBJ1-1|-|TRBV7-8
TGTGCCAGCAGCTTAGAGCTCAGGACTGAAGCTTTCTTT
CASSLELRTEAFF
>-|12|TRBJ2-1|-|TRBV7-9
TGTGCCAGCGGGCGGGTCTACAATGAGCAGTTCTTC
CASGRVYNEQFF
>-|12|TRBJ1-5|-|TRBV30
TGTGCCTGGAGTTATGGCAATCAGCCCCAGCATTTT
CAWSYGNQPQHF
>TRBD2|16|TRBJ2-1|-|TRBV9
TGTGCCAGCAGCGCTTCCGGTGGCGGGAGGAGTGGTGAGCAGTTCTTC
CASSASGGGRSGEQFF
>-|13|TRBJ2-7|-|TRBV5-6
TGTGCCAGCAGCTTCGGCTTTACCTACGAGCAGTACTTC
CASSFGFTYEQYF
>-|16|TRBJ1-3|-|TRBV2
TGTGCCAGCACAAGTTCCCGCGTGGAGGTCGGAAACACCATATATTTT
CASTSSRVEVGNTIYF
>-|15|TRBJ1-3|-|TRBV4-2
TGTGCCAGCAGCCAGGACAGATTTTCTGGAAACACCATATATTTT
CASSQDRFSGNTIYF
>TRBD1|15|TRBJ1-1|-|TRBV18
TGTGCCAGCTCAGCAGCGACAGGGGAGAACACTGAAGCTTTCTTT
CASSAATGENTEAFF
>-|15|TRBJ2-7|-|TRBV11-2
TGTGCCAGCAGCTTTATCGACAGGACCACCTACGAGCAGTACTTC
CASSFIDRTTYEQYF
>TRBD1|14|TRBJ2-7|few|TRBV19
TGTGCCAGTAACGCCGACAGGGCACCCTACGAGCAGTACTTC
CASNADRAPYEQYF
>TRBD2|13|TRBJ2-2|-|TRBV9
TGTGCCAGCAGCCCGGGGACTAGCGGGGAGCTGTTTTTT
CASSPGTSGELFF
>TRBD1|14|TRBJ1-2|-|TRBV30
TGTGCCTTCCGGGACAGGGGACAAAACTATGGCTACACCTTC
CAFRDRGQNYGYTF
>-|17|TRBJ1-5|-|TRBV10-3
TGTGCCATCAGTGAGTCCCAGGGTGTGGAGAGCAATCAGCCCCAGCATTTT
CAISESQGVESNQPQHF
>-|17|TRBJ2-1|-|TRBV4-3
TGCGCCAGCAGCCAAGCGAGGGGCGGGGCCTCCTACAATGAGCAGTTCTTC
CASSQARGGASYNEQFF
>TRBD1|14|TRBJ1-4|-|TRBV6-6
TGTGCCAGCAACGGAGACAGGGGGAATGAAAAACTGTTTTTT
CASNGDRGNEKLFF
>-|12|TRBJ1-1|-|TRBV28
TGTGCCAGCAGGGTGGGGAACACTGAAGCTTTCTTT
CASRVGNTEAFF
>-|13|TRBJ2-5|-|TRBV19
TGTGCCAGTAGTATAGGGTGGGGGGAGACCCAGTACTTC
CASSIGWGETQYF
>-|17|TRBJ2-1|-|TRBV7-3
TGTGCCAGCAGCTTGACCGGGACTCAAAGCTCCTACAATGAGCAGTTCTTC
CASSLTGTQSSYNEQFF
>-|17|TRBJ1-2|once|TRBV28
TGTGCCAGCAGTCGTCTCCCCGGGCCCCGTCGCGACTATGGCTACACCTTC
CASSRLPGPRRDYGYTF
>-|14|TRBJ2-3|-|TRBV5-1
TGCGCCAGCAGCTTGTTGGCGGAAACAGATACGCAGTATTTT
CASSLLAETDTQYF
>-|14|TRBJ2-7|-|TRBV2
TGTGCCAGCACAATGGGGGGGACAATCTACGAGCAGTACTTC
CASTMGGTIYEQYF
>-|12|TRBJ2-2|-|TRBV4-1
TGCGCCAGCAGCCAAGTTGATGGGGAGCTGTTTTTT
CASSQVDGELFF
>-|13|TRBJ1-5|-|TRBV4-1
TGCGCCAGCAGCCAAGATAGGGGTCAGCCCCAGCATTTT
CASSQDRGQPQHF
>-|14|TRBJ1-2|-|TRBV19
TGTGCCAGTAGGCATCACACAGGAACCTATGGCTACACCTTC
CASRHHTGTYGYTF
>TRBD1|14|TRBJ1-1|-|TRBV28
TGTGCCAGCAGACACAGGGGGCCGCGGACTGAAGCTTTCTTT
CASRHRGPRTEAFF
>-|12|TRBJ2-1|few|TRBV28
TGTGCCAGCAGTTTTCGGGTCTATGAGCAGTTCTTC
CASSFRVYEQFF
>-|15|TRBJ2-7|-|TRBV6-1
TGTGCCAGCAGTGAAGACGGACAGAGCGTCGGAGAGCAGTACTTC
CASSEDGQSVGEQYF